This record concerns one T cell receptor beta chain sequence. No antigen is known for it. The sample holds no much larger clone one base away, and base qualities are not on file. The record originates from a study of blood T cell repertoires in COVID-19 (dated by TCRdb to the early 2020s). Context from the whole study: Samples covering the acute and convalescent phases of COVID-19 were provided by collaborators in the United States, Italy and Spain. The prospective study material was composed of cDNA or gDNA derived from T cells, B-cell-depleted T cells, or PBMCs. Deeply sampled blood TCRbeta repertoires from subjects exposed to, actively infected with, or recovered from COVID-19 were included in the dataset. The repertoires were made available in a free public database intended to serve as a resource for research on the immune response to SARS-CoV-2. The samples were drawn from the first 160 participants of the ongoing ImmuneRACE study and from 1,254 subjects provided by 6 global collaborators. Nearly every sample came with metadata listing a de-identified subject ID, COVID-19 status, age in years and sex. Where available, HLA class I and class II types were taken from metadata supplied by the sample provider and were not determined by assay-based typing.

The germline V gene gives CDR1 as SGHTA and CDR2 as FQGNSA. Germline trimming amounts to 5 bases on V and 9 bases on J, with 4 as the count of junction bases outside the gene matches. From the cysteine through the phenylalanine, the CDR3 covers 12 amino acids. Just CDR3 DNA is preserved here, 36 bases in frame from base 1. TCRbeta CDR3 regions were amplified from genomic DNA using the immunoSEQ Assay, a bias-controlled multiplex PCR. Turning to the authors' computational methods: The number of nucleated cells in each sample was estimated by amplification of reference gene primers within the assay. To quantify the absolute abundance of each unique TCRbeta CDR3 rearrangement, sequence reads were collapsed and filtered. For each sample, productive Simpson clonality was calculated by taking the square root of Simpson's diversity index across productive rearrangements. Imported from immuneACCESS, the table was reduced by TCRdb to in-frame sequences with V and J called. These copies leave out some clones; in studies compared against another copy, an unresolved V gene accounts for under half, and the cause of the remainder is not known. V and J calls and clone size are given by that table; D and trimming were obtained from the DNA. The sample table shows approximately 160,000 clones, and around 85% are seen once. The top ten clonotypes cover approximately 4% of the sample.

The collaborating institutions used their own protocols to collect whole blood in K2EDTA tubes. Collaborator samples were shipped for TCRbeta analysis as frozen whole blood, isolated PBMCs, or DNA extracted from either sample type. The paper as a whole reports these results and caveats: How much clinical and demographic metadata was included differed by source and by participant, and the metadata was provided uncurated.

The chain couples TRBV7-2 to TRBJ2-1; 7 bases in the middle match TRBD1. Sequencing used peripheral blood. The sequence was obtained from a woman between 65 and 79 years old with acute or convalescent COVID-19. The DNA is as follows: TGTGCCAGCAGCCTTGACAGGGCTGAGCAGTTCTTC. This yields the protein CASSLDRAEQFF.